The clone carrying this T cell receptor (beta chain) was detected a few times. Its antigen remains unidentified. The source of the sample is a study of blood T cells in healthy people across ages. The CDR3 runs to 18 residues. Per germline, CDR1 LGHNA and CDR2 YSLEER. Trimming took 1 base from V and 7 from J; bases not matched to a gene: 15. Donation came from healthy Caucasian individuals in Russia who were aged about 6 to 95. The amount of total RNA extracted per sample was at least 6 micrograms. Study-level results: Diversity of TCR beta correlated strongly with naive T cell percentage.

The use of a sample-barcoded 5' primer and a J-beta primer mix characterized a second PCR of about 6 to 11 cycles. Each TCR beta cDNA got a 12-nucleotide random molecular identifier. TCRdb reprocessed the 5' RACE reads via MiXCR and lists one record per CDR3 protein. The sample has 630,000 or so distinct CDR3 sequences, about 30% seen once. The chain recombines TRBV4-3 with TRBJ1-1, with 10 bases matching TRBD1. Sequencing input: blood. The sequence derives from a woman older than 75 in good health. CDR3 in DNA: TGCGCCAGCAGCCAAGTACTAGGAGTGCAGGGACAGGGGAATGAAGCTTTCTTT. Amino acid sequence: CASSQVLGVQGQGNEAFF.